This T cell receptor (beta chain) comes out of a study of T cells after yellow fever vaccination. Whole-study results and caveats: Repertoires sorted by FACS could include abundant clonotypes that are contaminants from the bulk population. Only a small proportion of the clonotypes turned up in both the CD4 and the CD8 compartments, likely arising from convergent recombination.

Generation of TCR cDNA used 5'RACE template switching (which added a universal primer site and UMIs). Using its own MiXCR run on the 5' RACE reads, TCRdb lists one record per CDR3 protein. The top ten hold about 0.51% of the sample, which has around 300,000 distinct CDR3 sequences, around 13% seen once. Comment on this clonotype: As yet, its antigen is unknown.

Germline assignment: CDR1 SGHTA and CDR2 FQGNSA. The germline V and J ends were trimmed by 5 bases and 5 bases, with 15 bases remaining between them. This CDR3 is built from 14 residues. The genes are TRBV7-2 and TRBJ2-5; D is uncertain. The material sequenced was CD4+ T cells sorted from PBMCs, taken 45 days after the yellow fever booster vaccination. This clonotype was sampled from a man aged 25 to 45 who received the YFV17D yellow fever vaccine. The CDR3 DNA follows: TGTGCCAGCAGCATCACCTCCCAAGACGAGACCCAGTACTTC. It is translated as CASSITSQDETQYF.